This TCR beta chain emerged from a study of T cell responses to AZD1222 COVID-19 vaccine (dated by TCRdb to about 2021). Background for the entire study: AZD1222 recipients given second doses at about 4 weeks or at about 12 weeks were pooled, since spike-specific TCR depth and breadth were not found to differ between the two schedules. A total of around 240 trial participants underwent TCR sequencing, of whom 207 received two doses of AZD1222 and about 25 received two doses of the MenACWY control vaccine. Trial participants were enrolled by age into 18-55, 56-69 and 70-plus year subgroups, with 148, 28 and 57 TCR-sequenced participants respectively. The paper's findings and limits, for the study overall: Reportedly, almost half of the unique spike-specific TCRs recognized epitopes lying outside the regions that are mutated in the B.1.351 and B.1.1.7 variants. Only five to seven AZD1222 recipients were SARS-CoV-2 seropositive at baseline, limiting conclusions about previously exposed vaccinees. No day 14 peak-response samples were available, so repertoires were characterized only after the peak T cell response. A significant rise in spike-specific TCR breadth and depth was observed after two AZD1222 doses relative to day 0 and relative to MenACWY recipients. Vaccine-associated CD4 TCRs spanned the whole spike protein, with dominant responses in regions 160-218 and 743-854. Participants were mostly white British, with more females than males. The authors suggested clonal diversity may have been underestimated. In the small 56-69-year group, the increase in depth fell short of significance, most likely because of low power.

This sample's time point label indicates: baseline before first vaccination. Samples from vaccinated people were obtained from the UK trials COV001 and COV002, which included a single-blind randomized controlled phase 2/3 trial of AZD1222 (ChAdOx1 nCoV-19) in healthy adults. For TCRbeta chain sequencing, PBMC samples from trial participants were taken at day 0 and at day 28 after the second dose. The CDR3 regions of human TCRbeta chains were analyzed by immunosequencing. In the source study's methods: Repertoire TCRs were checked for matches against a reference library of SARS-CoV-2-specific TCRs that had been generated using the MIRA antigen-specificity platform. Breadth was defined as the fraction of unique TCRs that were SARS-CoV-2-associated, and depth was defined as the fraction of total T cells that were SARS-CoV-2-associated. Using the MIRA data, each spike-specific TCR was mapped to the spike region that the TCR reacts to and placed in a CD4 or CD8 class. Log10-transformed breadth and depth values were compared by one-way ANOVA with Sidak's multiple comparisons tests. In its TCRdb copy, this immuneACCESS table keeps in-frame sequences only and misses some clones. Where compared with another copy, unresolved V genes explain less than half of these, and the others have no known cause. The V and J calls and clone size come from that table; D and trimming were worked out from the DNA. The sample table shows over 100,000 clones, and around 90% are seen once. The ten biggest clones cover 8.4% of the sample.

As to this clone: Its cognate antigen has yet to be identified. The record has no base qualities; no much larger clone is one base away.

From the cysteine through the phenylalanine, the CDR3 covers 13 amino acids. Left in the record is the CDR3 DNA by itself, 39 bases read in frame from the first base. CDR1 and CDR2 (SGHRS, YFSETQ) derive from the germline V gene. V loses 1 base, J loses 6 bases, and the germline ends lie 10 bases apart. Recombination connected TRBV5-1 to TRBJ1-2; no confident D gene assignment can be made. The source of this sequence is an adult in good health. The sequencing used peripheral blood, collected on day 0 of AZD1222 vaccination. The sequence in DNA is TGCGCCAGCAGCTTGCGTTCCGAGCATGGCTACACCTTC. Its translation reads: CASSLRSEHGYTF. Reference TRBV5-1 and TRBJ1-2 genes cover what lies past the CDR3, so the full variable domain is KAGVTQTPRYLIKTRGQQVTLSCSPISGHRSVSWYQQTPGQGLQFLFEYFSETQRNKGNFPGRFSGRQFSNSRSEMNVSTLELGDSALYLCASSLRSEHGYTFGSGTRLTVV.